This TCR beta chain was sequenced in a study of blood T cell repertoires in COVID-19. Germline CDR1 SQVTM, CDR2 ANQGSEA. CDR3 length: 12 amino acids. Original analysis: Amplification of reference gene primers provided the estimated nucleated cell counts. The assay was immunoSEQ multiplex PCR, and TCRdb's table has in-frame clones only and misses some. V, J and clone size reflect that table, while D and trimming were determined from the DNA. This table holds 200,000 to 250,000 clones, around three quarters found once. The gene calls are TRBV29-1 and TRBJ1-2; D is ambiguous. The source of this sequence is a woman in her sixties or seventies with acute or convalescent COVID-19. Input material: peripheral blood. CDR3 sequence reads: CNVKVSDYGYTF. CDR3 DNA sequence: TGCAACGTGAAGGTTAGCGACTATGGCTACACCTTC.